This TCR beta chain was retrieved from a study of cytomegalovirus exposure and HLA in healthy donors. The CDR3 extends over 14 amino acids. V gave up 4 bases and J gave up 5 bases; unmatched junction bases: 7. The germline V gene encodes CDR1 SGHNT and CDR2 YYREEE (reference sequence). The study ran its PCR with 60 Vbeta and 13 Jbeta primers. Measured with immunoSEQ multiplex PCR; TCRdb has only the in-frame clones, and not every one. The data include 150,000 or so clones; the top ten clones carry under 2%. V is TRBV5-4 and J is TRBJ2-5, with 8 bases fitting TRBD2. Sequencing used PBMCs. The source of this sequence is a woman in her 50s in good health and CMV-seronegative. CDR3: CASSHGGVRETQYF. DNA for the CDR3: TGTGCCAGCAGCCACGGGGGGGTACGGGAGACCCAGTACTTC.